These 25 T cell receptor beta chains were all obtained from the same sample, sequenced in a study of cytomegalovirus exposure and HLA in healthy donors. The repertoire was sequenced with immunoSEQ multiplex PCR; TCRdb's copy has only in-frame clones and lacks some. The sample carries just under 65,000 clones, 85% to 95% recorded once. The sequencing sample was made of PBMCs. The receptors come from a woman aged 18-29 years in good health and CMV-seropositive.

The chain carries TRBV18 and TRBJ2-5; 12 bases are a match to TRBD2. V was pared by 4 bases and J by 2 bases, with 2 bases of the junction left unmatched. CDR3 length equals 15 residues. The germline gives CDR1 KGHSH, CDR2 LQKENI. The CDR3 region is CASSQTSGGQETQYF. The CDR3 DNA reads as TGTGCCAGCTCACAGACTAGCGGGGGACAAGAGACCCAGTACTTC.

In DNA, the CDR3 is TGTGCCAGCAGCTCTCAGGGGGCAAGTGAAAAACTGTTTTTT. It codes for CASSSQGASEKLFF. The V and J genes are TRBV7-2 and TRBJ1-4, with 8 nucleotides matching TRBD1. The CDR3 is 14 residues long. CDR1 is SGHTA and CDR2 is FQGNSA in the germline V gene. Trimming cost V 4 bases and J 7 bases; bases outside gene matches: 5. Full variable domain (missing parts from reference TRBV7-2 and TRBJ1-4): GAGVSQSPSNKVTEKGKDVELRCDPISGHTALYWYRQSLGQGLEFLIYFQGNSAPDKSGLPSDRFSAERTGGSVSTLTIQRTQQEDSAVYLCASSSQGASEKLFFGSGTQLSVL.

This chain links TRBV18 with TRBJ2-1; TRBD2 matches at 11 bases. The CDR3 has 15 amino acids. V lost 2 bases to trimming and J lost 13 bases; unmatched junction nucleotides: 10. CDR1 and CDR2 (germline): KGHSH, LQKENI. The CDR3 sequence: CASSPSGVAGGPQFF. The CDR3 DNA reads TGTGCCAGCTCACCATCCGGCGTAGCGGGAGGGCCCCAGTTCTTC.

This chain connects TRBV5-8 to TRBJ2-7, with 10 positions matching TRBD1. The J segment lost 6 bases and the V segment lost 4 bases, leaving 7 bases of the junction unmatched. The CDR3 has 14 residues. The germline V gene has CDR1 SGHTS and CDR2 YDEGEE. The CDR3 region has the DNA TGTGCCAGCAGCAGGGGGACAGGGGCTCGCGAGCAGTACTTC. As protein: CASSRGTGAREQYF. Full variable domain (rest looked up from reference TRBV5-8 and TRBJ2-7): EAGVTQSPTHLIKTRGQQATLRCSPISGHTSVYWYQQALGLGLQFLLWYDEGEERNRGNFPPRFSGRQFPNYSSELNVNALELEDSALYLCASSRGTGAREQYFGPGTRLTVT.

The chain employs TRBV5-1 and TRBJ2-7, with D possibly TRBD1 on 5 matching bases. The V end lost 2 bases, the J end lost 7 bases, and 16 bases lay between the germline ends. The CDR3 runs 14 residues. Germline V gene lookup returns CDR1 SGHRS and CDR2 YFSETQ. The CDR3 loop reads CASSFVQDHGEQYF. As DNA, the CDR3 is TGCGCCAGCAGCTTTGTACAGGATCACGGAGAGCAGTACTTC.

The V gene is TRBV6-5, the J gene TRBJ2-1; 12 bases are a match to TRBD2. Trimming at V came to 6 bases and at J to 6 bases, leaving 6 bases not matched to a gene. Germline V gene sequence: CDR1 MNHEY, CDR2 SVGAGI. The CDR3 loop spans 15 amino acids. CDR3 DNA sequence: TGTGCCAGCAGGCCCACTAGCGGGAGGAGCAATGAGCAGTTCTTC. The encoded protein is CASRPTSGRSNEQFF.

The CDR3 is CASSEAGISGRYEQYF. The CDR3 nucleotides are TGTGCCAGCAGTGAAGCGGGGATCTCCGGGAGGTACGAGCAGTACTTC. J is TRBJ2-7 and V is TRBV2; 7 bases are shared with TRBD2. J was trimmed by 4 bases and V by 0 bases; bases with no gene match: 9. This CDR3 contains 16 residues. Per germline, CDR1 SNHLY and CDR2 FYNNEI. Filled out from reference TRBV2 and TRBJ2-7, the complete variable domain reads EPEVTQTPSHQVTQMGQEVILRCVPISNHLYFYWYRQILGQKVEFLVSFYNNEISEKSEIFDDQFSVERPDGSNFTLKIRSTKLEDSAMYFCASSEAGISGRYEQYFGPGTRLTVT.

The chain couples TRBV6-1 to TRBJ2-7; D is ambiguous. Trimming left V 2 bases short and J 2 bases short, with 4 bases between. CDR3 length equals 12 residues. Germline values: CDR1 MNHNS, CDR2 SASEGT. The CDR3 DNA sequence: TGTGCCAGCAGTGAATTCGCCTACGAGCAGTACTTC. Protein product: CASSEFAYEQYF.

This chain links TRBV6-6 with TRBJ2-7; 9 positions agree with TRBD2. The trim removed 5 bases at V and 6 bases at J, leaving 8 bases unmatched. Per the germline V gene, CDR1 is MNHNY and CDR2 is SVGAGI (reference sequence). There are 14 residues in the CDR3. CDR3 DNA sequence: TGTGCCAGCAGTCAGACTAGCGGTACCGGCGAGCAGTACTTC. It codes for CASSQTSGTGEQYF.

V is TRBV7-9 and J is TRBJ2-2, with D possibly being TRBD2 (6 bases). The CDR3 has 15 amino acids. Germline V CDR1 and CDR2: SEHNR, FQNEAQ (reference sequence). V was pared by 6 bases and J by 10 bases, with 21 bases between. The chain's CDR3 is CASSRPDGGIKELFF. The CDR3 coding sequence is TGTGCCAGCAGTCGACCCGACGGCGGGATAAAGGAGCTGTTTTTT.

The J gene is TRBJ1-2, the V gene TRBV29-1; D is perhaps TRBD1 (5 bases). CDR1 and CDR2 (germline): SQVTM, ANQGSEA. CDR3 length equals 15 residues. V was trimmed by 0 bases and J by 8 bases, leaving 19 bases between them. The chain's CDR3 is CSVEDQVRARGGYTF. CDR3 sequence (DNA): TGCAGCGTTGAAGATCAGGTCAGGGCCAGAGGAGGCTACACCTTC.

This sequence joins TRBV5-1 and TRBJ1-1; 9 bases match TRBD1. With V trimmed by 3 bases and J by 3 bases, 3 bases remained unmatched. This CDR3 has 14 amino acids. Germline loops: CDR1 SGHRS, CDR2 YFSETQ. The CDR3 nucleotides are TGCGCCAGCAGCTCGTGGACAGGGGACACTGAAGCTTTCTTT. Translating it yields CASSSWTGDTEAFF.

The chain is built from TRBV5-4 and TRBJ2-1, with D possibly matching TRBD2 (6 bases). This CDR3 comprises 17 residues. Germline values: CDR1 SGHNT, CDR2 YYREEE (reference sequence). V was shortened by 2 bases and J by 4 bases, with 19 bases between the two germline ends. CDR3 nucleotide sequence: TGTGCCAGCAGCTTAGATGGCGGGGCGGATTTATACAATGAGCAGTTCTTC. It translates to CASSLDGGADLYNEQFF.

This rearrangement joins TRBV7-2 to TRBJ1-2; 9 bases match TRBD1. Germline V gene data show CDR1 as SGHTA and CDR2 as FQGNSA. The trim removed 5 bases at V and 5 bases at J, leaving 9 bases unmatched. The CDR3 length is 15 residues. DNA of the CDR3: TGTGCCAGCAGCCTCGACGGGACAGGGCTATATGGCTACACCTTC. Translation gives CASSLDGTGLYGYTF.

The chain uses TRBV4-2 and TRBJ1-1; D not resolved. CDR3 length: 16 amino acids. Trimming removed 1 base at V and 2 bases at J, with 14 bases between. Germline CDR1 reads LGHNA; CDR2 reads YNFKEQ. CDR3 residues: CASSQVINILNTEAFF. The CDR3 DNA reads TGTGCCAGCAGCCAAGTGATTAACATCCTTAACACTGAAGCTTTCTTT.

The chain couples TRBV4-1 to TRBJ1-1; D is unclear. V was pared by 0 bases and J by 8 bases, with 10 bases between. The germline V gene encodes CDR1 MGHRA and CDR2 YSYEKL. The CDR3 is 13 residues long. The CDR3, as DNA: TGCGCCAGCAGCCAAGACAATTCAGTAGAAGCTTTCTTT. Translated, it gives CASSQDNSVEAFF.

The chain uses TRBV18 and TRBJ2-4; 8 bases match TRBD2. Per the germline V gene, CDR1 is KGHSH and CDR2 is LQKENI. The J segment lost 6 bases and the V segment lost 2 bases, leaving 6 bases of the junction unmatched. The CDR3 has 15 amino acids. This CDR3 reads CASSPMGLGVNIQYF. The CDR3 DNA follows: TGTGCCAGCTCACCAATGGGACTAGGGGTAAACATTCAGTACTTC.

The V gene is TRBV9, the J gene TRBJ1-2; maybe TRBD1 (6 bases). The V and J ends lost 1 base and 0 bases respectively, with 7 bases between them. CDR1 and CDR2 from the germline V gene are SGDLS and YYNGEE. The length of the CDR3 is 14 residues. The chain's CDR3 is CASSVQGTNYGYTF. CDR3 bases: TGTGCCAGCAGCGTACAGGGGACTAACTATGGCTACACCTTC.

The chain joins TRBV5-1 to TRBJ2-7, with 8 bases matching TRBD1. After removal of 4 bases from V and 6 bases from J, the junction contained 12 bases not matched to a gene. This CDR3 spans 15 amino acids. Germline V CDR1 and CDR2: SGHRS, YFSETQ. The CDR3 DNA is TGCGCCAGCAGCGCCCGCACTGGACAGGGACCCGAGCAGTACTTC. This sequence encodes CASSARTGQGPEQYF.

The chain joins TRBV30 to TRBJ2-7, with 8 bases aligning to TRBD1. J gave up 7 bases and V 2 bases, and 4 bases lay outside the gene matches. The CDR3 consists of 12 residues. CDR1 GTSNPN and CDR2 SVGIG come from the germline V gene (reference sequence). In DNA, the CDR3 is TGTGCCTGGAGTCAGGGGGCGCGAGAGCAGTACTTC. Amino acid sequence: CAWSQGAREQYF.

The chain recombines TRBV10-3 with TRBJ2-5; 12 bases line up with TRBD2. With 3 bases clipped from V and 5 bases from J, the junction kept 13 bases outside the gene matches. CDR1 and CDR2 (germline): ENHRY, SYGVKD. CDR3 length equals 18 residues. This CDR3 is CAISDSPSTSGREETQYF. The CDR3 coding sequence is TGTGCCATCAGTGATTCCCCATCGACTAGCGGGAGAGAGGAGACCCAGTACTTC.

The V call is TRBV28, the J call TRBJ2-1, with D possibly TRBD2 on 6 matching bases. This CDR3 spans 15 amino acids. Germline assignment: CDR1 MDHEN and CDR2 SYDVKM. V dropped 1 base and J dropped 9 bases, with 16 bases sitting between them. CDR3 nucleotides: TGTGCCAGCAGTTTATCAGCGGGCCCCACAGGTGAGCAGTTCTTC. The encoded protein is CASSLSAGPTGEQFF.

This sequence joins TRBV7-6 and TRBJ2-5; TRBD2 matches 7 bases. Germline values: CDR1 SGHVS, CDR2 FNYEAQ. This CDR3 comprises 15 residues. The junction had 7 bases not matched to a gene; V was cut back by 1 base and J by 5 bases. CDR3 protein: CASSLDGGGKETQYF. The CDR3 DNA reads as TGTGCCAGCAGCTTAGATGGGGGAGGGAAGGAGACCCAGTACTTC.

The V call is TRBV10-2, the J call TRBJ2-1; 9 bases line up with TRBD2. The ends lost 8 bases at V and 4 bases at J; junction bases unmatched: 12. CDR1 and CDR2 (germline): WSHSY, SAAADI. CDR3 size: 16 residues. This chain's CDR3 is CASAEAGGTAYNEQFF. The CDR3 nucleotides read TGCGCCAGCGCGGAGGCGGGGGGGACAGCTTACAATGAGCAGTTCTTC.

The chain carries TRBV23-1 and TRBJ1-5; possibly TRBD1 for D (6 bases). TRBV23-1 is filed as an ORF, its function uncertain. The CDR3 is 16 amino acids. Trimming stripped 4 bases from V and 9 bases from J, with 22 bases between. This CDR3 reads CASSLLDRSGRPPQHF. For the CDR3, the DNA is TGCGCCAGCAGTCTACTAGACAGGTCAGGTCGCCCGCCCCAGCATTTT.